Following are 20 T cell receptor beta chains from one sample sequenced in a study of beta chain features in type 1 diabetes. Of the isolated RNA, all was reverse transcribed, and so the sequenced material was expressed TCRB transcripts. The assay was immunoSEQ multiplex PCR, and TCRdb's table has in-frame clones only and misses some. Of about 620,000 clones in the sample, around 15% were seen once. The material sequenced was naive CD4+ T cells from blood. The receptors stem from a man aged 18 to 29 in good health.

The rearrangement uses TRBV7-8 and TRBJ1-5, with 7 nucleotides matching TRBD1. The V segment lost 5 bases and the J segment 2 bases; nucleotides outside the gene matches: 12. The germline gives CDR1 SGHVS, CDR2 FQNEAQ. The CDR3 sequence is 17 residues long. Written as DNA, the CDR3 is TGTGCCAGCAGCCCACGGGAGGGGGCCCTTGGCAATCAGCCCCAGCATTTT. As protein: CASSPREGALGNQPQHF.

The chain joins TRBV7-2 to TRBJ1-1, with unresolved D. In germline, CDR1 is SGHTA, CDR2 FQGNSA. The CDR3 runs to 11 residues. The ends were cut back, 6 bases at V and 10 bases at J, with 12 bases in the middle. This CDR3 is CASSPTLGAFF. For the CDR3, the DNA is TGTGCCAGCAGTCCGACATTGGGAGCTTTCTTT.

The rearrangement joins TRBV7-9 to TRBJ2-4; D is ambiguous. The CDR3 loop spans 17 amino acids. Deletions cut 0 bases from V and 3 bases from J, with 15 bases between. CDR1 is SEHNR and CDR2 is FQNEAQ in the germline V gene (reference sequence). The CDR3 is CASSLALARPNKNIQYF. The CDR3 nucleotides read TGTGCCAGCAGCTTAGCGCTCGCCCGGCCGAACAAAAACATTCAGTACTTC. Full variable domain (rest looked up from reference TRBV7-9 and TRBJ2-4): DTGVSQNPRHKITKRGQNVTFRCDPISEHNRLYWYRQTLGQGPEFLTYFQNEAQLEKSRLLSDRFSAERPKGSFSTLEIQRTEQGDSAMYLCASSLALARPNKNIQYFGAGTRLSVL.

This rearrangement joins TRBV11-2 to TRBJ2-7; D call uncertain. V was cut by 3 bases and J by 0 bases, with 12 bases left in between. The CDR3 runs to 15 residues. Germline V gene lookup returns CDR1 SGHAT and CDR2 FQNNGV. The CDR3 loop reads CASSFNRLSSYEQYF. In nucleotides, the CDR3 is TGTGCCAGCAGCTTTAATAGGCTAAGCTCCTACGAGCAGTACTTC.

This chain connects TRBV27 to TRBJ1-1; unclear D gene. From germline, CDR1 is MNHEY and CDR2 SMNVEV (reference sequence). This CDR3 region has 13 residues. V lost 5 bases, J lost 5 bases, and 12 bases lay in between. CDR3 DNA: TGTGCCAGCAGTCTTTCCTTTAAGACTGAAGCTTTCTTT. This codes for CASSLSFKTEAFF.

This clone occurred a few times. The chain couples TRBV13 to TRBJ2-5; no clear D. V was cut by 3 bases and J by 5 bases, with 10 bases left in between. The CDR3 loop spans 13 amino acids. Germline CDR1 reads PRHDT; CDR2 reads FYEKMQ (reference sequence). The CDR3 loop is CASSFQVIETQYF. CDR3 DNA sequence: TGTGCCAGCAGCTTTCAGGTTATTGAGACCCAGTACTTC.

CDR3 DNA: TGTGCCAGCAGCTTGGGACAGGGGGCGCGGGATGGCTACACCTTC. This encodes CASSLGQGARDGYTF. The chain is built from TRBV7-2 and TRBJ1-2; 12 bases are shared with TRBD1. The CDR3 has 15 amino acids. V shed 3 bases, J shed 6 bases, and the junction held 5 bases outside the gene matches. Germline CDR1 is SGHTA and CDR2 is FQGNSA.

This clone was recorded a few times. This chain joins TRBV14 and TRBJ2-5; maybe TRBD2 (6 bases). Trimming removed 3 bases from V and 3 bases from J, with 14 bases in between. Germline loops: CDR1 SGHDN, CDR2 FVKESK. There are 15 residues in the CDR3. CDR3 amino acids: CASSHGLSGKETQYF. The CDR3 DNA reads TGTGCCAGCAGCCACGGACTATCGGGAAAAGAGACCCAGTACTTC.

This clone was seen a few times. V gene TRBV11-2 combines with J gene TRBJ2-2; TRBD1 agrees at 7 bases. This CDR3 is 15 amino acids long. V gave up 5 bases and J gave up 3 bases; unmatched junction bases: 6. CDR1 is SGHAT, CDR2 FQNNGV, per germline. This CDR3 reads CASSPRDSYTGELFF. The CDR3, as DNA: TGTGCCAGCAGCCCCCGGGACAGTTACACCGGGGAGCTGTTTTTT.

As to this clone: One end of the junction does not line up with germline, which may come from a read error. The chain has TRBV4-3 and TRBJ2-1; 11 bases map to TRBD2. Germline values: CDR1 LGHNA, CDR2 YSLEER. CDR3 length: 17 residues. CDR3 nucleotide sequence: TGCGCCGGCAGCCAAGGTGCACTAGCGGGAGTCGACAATGAGCAGTTCTTC. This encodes CAGSQGALAGVDNEQFF.

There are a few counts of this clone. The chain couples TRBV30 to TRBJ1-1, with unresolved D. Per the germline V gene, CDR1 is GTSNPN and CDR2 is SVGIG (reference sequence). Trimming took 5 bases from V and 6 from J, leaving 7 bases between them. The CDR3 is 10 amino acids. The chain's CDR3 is CAWDLAEAFF. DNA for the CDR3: TGTGCCTGGGACTTGGCTGAAGCTTTCTTT.

CDR3: CASSLGAGTSDYEQYF. The CDR3 DNA follows: TGTGCCAGCAGCTTGGGGGCCGGGACTAGCGACTACGAGCAGTACTTC. V is TRBV7-8 and J is TRBJ2-7, with TRBD2 identical over 10 bases. With 3 bases clipped from V and 3 bases from J, the junction kept 8 bases outside the gene matches. The CDR3 covers 16 residues. Germline V lookup: CDR1 SGHVS, CDR2 FQNEAQ.

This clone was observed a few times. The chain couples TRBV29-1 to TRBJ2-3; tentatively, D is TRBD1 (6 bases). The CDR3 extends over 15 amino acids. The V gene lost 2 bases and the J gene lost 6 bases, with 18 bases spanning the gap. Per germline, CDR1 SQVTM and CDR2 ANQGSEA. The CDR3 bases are TGCAGCGTTGAAATGGGGACCCTAACAGGGGATACGCAGTATTTT. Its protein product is CSVEMGTLTGDTQYF.

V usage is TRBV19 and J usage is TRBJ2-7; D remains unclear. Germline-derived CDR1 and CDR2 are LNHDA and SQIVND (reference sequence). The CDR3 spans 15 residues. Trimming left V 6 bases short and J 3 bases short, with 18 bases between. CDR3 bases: TGTGCCAGTAGCGCCCAGAACTCCCTTTTCTACGAGCAGTACTTC. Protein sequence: CASSAQNSLFYEQYF.

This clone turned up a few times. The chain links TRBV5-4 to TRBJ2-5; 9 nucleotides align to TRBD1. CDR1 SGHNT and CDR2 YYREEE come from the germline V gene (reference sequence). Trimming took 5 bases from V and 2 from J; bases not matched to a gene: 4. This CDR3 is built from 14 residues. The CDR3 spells CASRGTGTQETQYF. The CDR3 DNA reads TGTGCCAGCAGAGGGACAGGGACACAAGAGACCCAGTACTTC. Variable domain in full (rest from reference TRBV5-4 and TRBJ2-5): ETGVTQSPTHLIKTRGQQVTLRCSSQSGHNTVSWYQQALGQGPQFIFQYYREEENGRGNFPPRFSGLQFPNYSSELNVNALELDDSALYLCASRGTGTQETQYFGPGTRLLVL.

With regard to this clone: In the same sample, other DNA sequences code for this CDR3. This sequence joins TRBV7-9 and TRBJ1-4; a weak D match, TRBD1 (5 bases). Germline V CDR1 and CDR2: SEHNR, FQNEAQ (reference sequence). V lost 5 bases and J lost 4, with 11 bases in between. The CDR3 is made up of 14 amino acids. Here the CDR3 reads CASSLDRINEKLFF. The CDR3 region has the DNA TGTGCCAGCAGCCTCGACAGAATTAATGAAAAACTGTTTTTT.

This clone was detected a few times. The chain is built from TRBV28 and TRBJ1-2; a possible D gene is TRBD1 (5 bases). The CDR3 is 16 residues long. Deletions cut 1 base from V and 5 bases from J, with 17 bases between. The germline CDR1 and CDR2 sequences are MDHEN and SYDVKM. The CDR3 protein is CASSLSYMGQLYGYTF. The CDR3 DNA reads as TGTGCCAGCAGTTTATCCTACATGGGGCAGCTATATGGCTACACCTTC.

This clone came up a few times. For the CDR3, the DNA is TGCGCCAGCAGCCAAGACTCATCAAGGGAATATAGCAATCAGCCCCAGCATTTT. Protein sequence: CASSQDSSREYSNQPQHF. The gene calls are TRBV4-1 and TRBJ1-5; D unresolved. Trimming took 0 bases from V and 0 from J, leaving 15 bases between them. This CDR3 has 18 residues. Germline lookup yields CDR1 MGHRA and CDR2 YSYEKL.

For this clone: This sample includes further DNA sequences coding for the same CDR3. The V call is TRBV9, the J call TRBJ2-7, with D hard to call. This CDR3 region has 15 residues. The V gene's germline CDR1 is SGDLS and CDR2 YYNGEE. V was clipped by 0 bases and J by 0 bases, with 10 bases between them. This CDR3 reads CASSVGGFSSYEQYF. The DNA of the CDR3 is TGTGCCAGCAGCGTAGGTGGGTTCAGCTCCTACGAGCAGTACTTC.

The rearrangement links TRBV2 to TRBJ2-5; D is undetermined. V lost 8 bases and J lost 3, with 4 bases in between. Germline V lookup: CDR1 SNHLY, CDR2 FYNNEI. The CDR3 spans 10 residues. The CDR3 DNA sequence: TGTGCCAGCGGCGAAGAGACCCAGTACTTC. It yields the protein CASGEETQYF.